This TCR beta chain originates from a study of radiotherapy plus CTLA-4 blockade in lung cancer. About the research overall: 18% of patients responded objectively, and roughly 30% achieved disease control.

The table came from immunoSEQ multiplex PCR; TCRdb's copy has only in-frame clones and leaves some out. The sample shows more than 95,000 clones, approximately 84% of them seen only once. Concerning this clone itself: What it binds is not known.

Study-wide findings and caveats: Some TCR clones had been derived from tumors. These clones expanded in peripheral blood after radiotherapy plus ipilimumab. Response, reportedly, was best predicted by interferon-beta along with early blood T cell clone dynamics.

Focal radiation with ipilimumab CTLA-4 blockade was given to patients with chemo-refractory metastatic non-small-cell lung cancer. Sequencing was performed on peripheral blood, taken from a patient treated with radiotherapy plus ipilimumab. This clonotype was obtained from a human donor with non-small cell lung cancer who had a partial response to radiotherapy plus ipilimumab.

The CDR3: CASSFGQTNTEAFF. Here the CDR3 DNA reads TGTGCCAGCAGTTTCGGACAGACGAACACTGAAGCTTTCTTT. The rearrangement links TRBV27 to TRBJ1-1, with D perhaps TRBD1 (6 bases). The V gene lost 3 bases and the J gene lost 1 base, with 9 bases spanning the gap. The germline V gene has CDR1 MNHEY and CDR2 SMNVEV (reference sequence). The CDR3 spans 14 residues.